The sequence of this TCR beta chain was determined in a study of blood T cells in healthy people across ages. Study background: The template switching approach captured approximately one barcoded beta molecule for every two T cells.

This clonotype appeared once. Its antigen is unidentified. Germline loops: CDR1 SEHNR, CDR2 FQNEAQ (reference sequence). The CDR3 loop spans 14 amino acids. PCR was performed a second time for roughly 7 to 12 cycles using a sample-barcoded 5' primer and a J-beta primer mix. Tags on each cDNA molecule came from a template-switch adaptor with 12 random nucleotides. Each CDR3 protein is one row after TCRdb ran MiXCR on the 5' RACE reads. Of about 1.4 million distinct CDR3 sequences listed, approximately 59% are singletons. The study, taken as a whole, reports: Estimates based on one million T cells were treated as lower bounds.

This chain links TRBV7-9 with TRBJ2-4; weak D call: TRBD2 (6 bases). The J call may be faulty, since TRBJ2-5 better matches the DNA end. The TCR originated in a man younger than 30 in good health. The sample taken for sequencing was blood. The chain's CDR3 is CASSLGPGLATQYF. For the CDR3, the DNA is TGTGCCAGCAGCTTAGGTCCGGGACTCGCGACCCAGTACTTC.